The 24 T cell receptor beta chains listed next were all sequenced from one sample in a study of identical twins. In TCRdb, the 5' RACE reads were re-called with MiXCR into one record per CDR3 protein. The repertoire consists of 420,000 or so distinct CDR3 sequences, with roughly 20% occurring once and the leading ten covering roughly 12%. The sample taken for sequencing was naive T cells sorted from blood. Receptor source: a man aged 50 to 60 in good health.

This clonotype was observed at least ten times. J is TRBJ2-5 and V is TRBV12-3 or TRBV12-4; the D is unclear. The length of the CDR3 is 13 residues. V was shortened by 5 bases and J by 1 base, with 8 bases between the two germline ends. The CDR3 DNA is TGTGCCAGCAGTCCCGGTTCCCAAGAGACCCAGTACTTC. Translating it yields CASSPGSQETQYF.

The chain uses TRBV20-1 and TRBJ2-1, with D possibly being TRBD1 or TRBD2 (5 bases each). Germline assignment: CDR1 DFQATT and CDR2 SNEGSKA (reference sequence). The CDR3 sequence is 15 residues long. V dropped 5 bases and J dropped 0 bases, with 14 bases sitting between them. CDR3 protein: CSAHWGSSSYNEQFF. The DNA for the CDR3 is TGCAGTGCTCATTGGGGGTCTAGCTCCTACAATGAGCAGTTCTTC.

This clonotype was recorded many times. V and J are TRBV4-1 and TRBJ2-3; D gene ambiguous. The CDR3 has 18 residues. Per germline, CDR1 MGHRA and CDR2 YSYEKL. The V end was cut by 1 base, the J end by 0 bases, with 17 bases between. The CDR3 is CASSQGLVWASSTDTQYF. The CDR3 DNA sequence: TGCGCCAGCAGCCAAGGACTGGTGTGGGCCTCTAGCACAGATACGCAGTATTTT.

This clonotype was recorded many times. The chain uses TRBV6-5 and TRBJ2-2; D unclear. CDR1 and CDR2 (germline): MNHEY, SVGAGI. The CDR3 runs to 14 residues. The V and J ends lost 0 bases and 3 bases respectively, with 5 bases between them. CDR3 DNA: TGTGCCAGCAGTTACTCGGGGTACACCGGGGAGCTGTTTTTT. This encodes CASSYSGYTGELFF.

As concerns this clonotype: This clone may be a read error of a much larger clone one base away. The chain has TRBV27 and TRBJ1-1; possible D gene TRBD1, 6 bases. In germline, CDR1 is MNHEY, CDR2 SMNVEV (reference sequence). Deletions cut 5 bases from V and 7 bases from J, with 17 bases between. The CDR3 runs 14 residues. The CDR3 nucleotides read TGTGCCAGCAGTGTACTACAGGGTAGCCGTGAAGCTTTCTTT. It yields the protein CASSVLQGSREAFF.

This clonotype was counted only a few times. The rearrangement joins TRBV20-1 to TRBJ2-3; 9 bases fit TRBD2. Germline V CDR1 and CDR2: DFQATT, SNEGSKA (reference sequence). V dropped 3 bases and J dropped 0; count of bases not matched to a gene: 4. The CDR3 runs to 15 residues. The CDR3 sequence: CSARAAGGSTDTQYF. Written as DNA, the CDR3 is TGCAGTGCTAGGGCGGCGGGGGGGAGCACAGATACGCAGTATTTT.

V gene TRBV2 combines with J gene TRBJ1-5; D call uncertain. V lost 4 bases and J 3 bases, leaving 10 bases between the germline ends. The germline V gene has CDR1 SNHLY and CDR2 FYNNEI. This CDR3 spans 14 amino acids. The DNA of the CDR3 is TGTGCCAGCAGTGTGATAGCCTACAATCAGCCCCAGCATTTT. Translation: CASSVIAYNQPQHF.

The CDR3 DNA sequence: TGCAGTGCTAGAGACTTCACAGGGAGCAATCAGCCCCAGCATTTT. It yields the protein CSARDFTGSNQPQHF. V usage is TRBV20-1 and J usage is TRBJ1-5; TRBD1 might be the D (6 bases). The CDR3 sequence is 15 residues long. Germline values: CDR1 DFQATT, CDR2 SNEGSKA (reference sequence). Trimming took 0 bases from V and 1 from J, leaving 10 bases between them.

This clonotype showed up just a few times. The rearrangement links TRBV15 to TRBJ1-5; D unclear. V was pared by 4 bases and J by 4 bases, with 11 bases between. CDR3 length: 14 amino acids. CDR1 LNHNV and CDR2 YYDKDF come from the germline V gene (reference sequence). This CDR3 is CATSKRSGNQPQHF. The CDR3 nucleotides are TGTGCCACCAGCAAACGGTCGGGAAATCAGCCCCAGCATTTT.

This rearrangement joins TRBV10-3 to TRBJ2-5; TRBD1 is a possible D gene (6 bases). Germline V gene sequence: CDR1 ENHRY, CDR2 SYGVKD. V dropped 4 bases and J dropped 5 bases, with 11 bases sitting between them. The CDR3 has 13 amino acids. CDR3 DNA: TGTGCCATCAGTGGCCAGGGGATGGAGACCCAGTACTTC. Translating it yields CAISGQGMETQYF.

This clonotype was detected only a few times. This chain uses TRBV29-1 with TRBJ2-7; 7 bases map to TRBD1. The CDR3 runs to 12 residues. Germline V gene sequence: CDR1 SQVTM, CDR2 ANQGSEA. The junction had 3 bases not matched to a gene; V was cut back by 5 bases and J by 2 bases. The CDR3 DNA reads as TGCAGCGTTACAGGGGCAGCCTACGAGCAGTACTTC. Its protein is CSVTGAAYEQYF.

The chain joins TRBV20-1 to TRBJ1-6; D call uncertain. Germline V gives CDR1 DFQATT, CDR2 SNEGSKA (reference sequence). V dropped 6 bases and J dropped 10 bases, with 22 bases sitting between them. The CDR3 extends over 15 amino acids. The CDR3, as DNA: TGCAGTGCGAGGAAAGGTGGTCTTGTAGACTCACCCCTCCACTTT. The encoded protein is CSARKGGLVDSPLHF.

This chain uses TRBV7-2 with TRBJ2-7, with 13 bases aligning to TRBD2. The CDR3 extends over 15 amino acids. Per the germline V gene, CDR1 is SGHTA and CDR2 is FQGNSA. V gave up 5 bases and J gave up 3 bases; unmatched junction bases: 4. In DNA, the CDR3 is TGTGCCAGCAGCAAACTAGCGGGGGGGCTCTACGAGCAGTACTTC. Translated: CASSKLAGGLYEQYF.

For this clonotype: The conserved final phenylalanine or tryptophan is absent from the CDR3, which likely points to a read error. V and J are TRBV7-9 and TRBJ2-7; D uncertain. This CDR3 region has 12 residues. Germline V CDR1 and CDR2: SEHNR, FQNEAQ (reference sequence). V was trimmed by 5 bases and J by 9 bases, leaving 14 bases between them. The CDR3 spells CASSGDVFRQYY. The CDR3 coding sequence is TGTGCCAGCAGCGGCGACGTATTCAGGCAGTACTAC.

The rearrangement joins TRBV15 to TRBJ2-1; either TRBD1 or TRBD2 may supply D (5 bases each). From germline, CDR1 is LNHNV and CDR2 YYDKDF (reference sequence). Deletions cut 2 bases from V and 5 bases from J, with 16 bases between. This CDR3 spans 16 amino acids. The CDR3 protein is CATSRSSAGTNNEQFF. The CDR3 DNA reads as TGTGCCACCAGCAGAAGTTCGGCCGGGACCAACAATGAGCAGTTCTTC.

This clonotype was seen repeatedly, ten times or more. In DNA form, the CDR3 reads TGTGCCAGCAGCCACCACGGGGGTGGCGCGAATGAGCAGTTCTTC. Translating gives CASSHHGGGANEQFF. The chain combines TRBV3-1 with TRBJ2-1, with D possibly TRBD2 on 6 matching bases. This CDR3 has 15 residues. The germline CDR1 and CDR2 sequences are LGHDT and YNNKEL (reference sequence). V was shortened by 3 bases and J by 7 bases, with 16 bases between the two germline ends.

CDR3 residues: CSASRSRRTGEQFF. DNA for the CDR3: TGCAGTGCTAGCCGTTCTAGGCGAACGGGTGAGCAGTTCTTC. V gene TRBV20-1 combines with J gene TRBJ2-1; no clear D. Looked up from germline, CDR1 is DFQATT and CDR2 is SNEGSKA (reference sequence). The V end lost 3 bases, the J end lost 9 bases, and 18 bases lay between the germline ends. The CDR3 length is 14 residues.

J is TRBJ1-6 and V is TRBV18; weak D call: TRBD1 (6 bases). Germline V CDR1 and CDR2: KGHSH, LQKENI. This CDR3 contains 15 residues. V dropped 1 base and J dropped 9 bases, with 13 bases sitting between them. CDR3 sequence reads: CASSPQDRLSSPLHF. The CDR3 coding sequence is TGTGCCAGCTCACCACAAGACAGGCTATCTTCACCCCTCCACTTT.

This clonotype has at least ten counts. The rearrangement joins TRBV5-1 to TRBJ1-2, with TRBD1 as a possible D gene (5 bases). Germline values: CDR1 SGHRS, CDR2 YFSETQ. The CDR3 is 13 residues long. The V and J ends lost 3 bases and 6 bases respectively, with 12 bases between them. In nucleotides, the CDR3 is TGCGCCAGCAGCTCTAGGGGATTGAATGGCTACACCTTC. It specifies CASSSRGLNGYTF.

The chain joins TRBV6-2 or TRBV6-3 to TRBJ2-7; D is perhaps TRBD1 (6 bases). The length of the CDR3 is 14 residues. V was trimmed by 3 bases and J by 7 bases, leaving 16 bases between them. Germline CDR1 MNHEY, CDR2 SVGEGT. The CDR3 DNA is TGTGCCAGCAGTTATGGGCAGGGGACGTGGGAGCAGTACTTC. It specifies CASSYGQGTWEQYF.

The chain couples TRBV13 to TRBJ2-7; D gene uncertain. The germline V gene encodes CDR1 PRHDT and CDR2 FYEKMQ (reference sequence). The V and J ends lost 1 base and 6 bases respectively, with 7 bases between them. CDR3 length equals 12 residues. The CDR3 DNA is TGTGCCAGCAGCTTAGAGGGCCTCGAGCAGTACTTC. Amino acid sequence: CASSLEGLEQYF.

The chain combines TRBV5-1 with TRBJ2-3, with 8 bases lining up with TRBD1. CDR1 SGHRS and CDR2 YFSETQ come from the germline V gene. This CDR3 has 15 amino acids. J lost 0 bases, V lost 7 bases, and 7 bases had no gene match. CDR3 bases: TGCGCCAGCGGTACAGGGGGATCTAGCACAGATACGCAGTATTTT. Translation gives CASGTGGSSTDTQYF.

This rearrangement joins TRBV27 to TRBJ2-1; D gene unclear. The CDR3 contains 14 residues. Germline V lookup: CDR1 MNHEY, CDR2 SMNVEV (reference sequence). Trimming shortened V by 2 bases and J by 7 bases, and 12 bases separated the two germline ends. This CDR3 is CASSLTALRNEQFF. CDR3 bases: TGTGCCAGCAGTTTAACCGCACTTAGGAATGAGCAGTTCTTC.

The table lists this clonotype with many counts. The chain couples TRBV7-2 to TRBJ2-1; 7 nucleotides match TRBD2. The CDR3 covers 15 residues. Germline V lookup: CDR1 SGHTA, CDR2 FQGNSA. V dropped 1 base and J dropped 2; count of bases not matched to a gene: 2. The CDR3 spells CASSLVAGPYNEQFF. The CDR3 coding sequence is TGTGCCAGCAGCTTAGTAGCGGGCCCCTACAATGAGCAGTTCTTC.